The rows below give T cell receptor beta chains drawn from one sample of a study of T cells in Graves' hyperthyroidism and ophthalmopathy. TCRdb called the multiplex PCR reads again in MiXCR, with one record for every CDR3 protein. The data hold a few hundred thousand distinct CDR3 sequences, with about 20% observed a single time. Sequenced sample: blood. These receptors all stem from a woman in her 70s with Graves' ophthalmopathy. The CDR3 runs from the conserved cysteine through the conserved F or W. D genes are given only for firm matches. The size field is filled for only some rows; it gives once, few, many or a size class.

V gene: TRBV20-1; J gene: TRBJ2-3; clone size: few; D gene: NA; CDR3 DNA: TGCAGTGGTGTTCAGAGGACAGATACGCAGTATTTT; CDR3 protein: CSGVQRTDTQYF
V gene: TRBV4-1; J gene: TRBJ2-3; clone size: NA; D gene: NA; CDR3 DNA: TGCGCCAGCAGCCAACACGGTTCTGCTGGCACAGATACGCAGTATTTT; CDR3 protein: CASSQHGSAGTDTQYF
V gene: TRBV24-1; J gene: TRBJ2-1; clone size: NA; D gene: NA; CDR3 DNA: TGTGCCACCAGTTCTAAGGGCGGAAAGAATGAGCAGTTCTTC; CDR3 protein: CATSSKGGKNEQFF
V gene: TRBV12-3/TRBV12-4; J gene: TRBJ2-5; clone size: many; D gene: TRBD1; CDR3 DNA: TGTGCCAGCAGTGAGCCGACAGGGAGAGAGACCCAGTACTTC; CDR3 protein: CASSEPTGRETQYF
V gene: TRBV10-3; J gene: TRBJ1-5; clone size: NA; D gene: TRBD1; CDR3 DNA: TGTGCCATCAGTGAGTCAGTAGGGGGCCGAGGGCAGCCCCAGCATTTT; CDR3 protein: CAISESVGGRGQPQHF
V gene: TRBV7-2; J gene: TRBJ2-1; clone size: few; D gene: TRBD2; CDR3 DNA: TGTGCCAGCAGCTTGGGAGGGCCGTTCAATGAGCAGTTCTTC; CDR3 protein: CASSLGGPFNEQFF
V gene: TRBV18; J gene: TRBJ2-5; clone size: few; D gene: NA; CDR3 DNA: TGTGCCAGCTCCCCTCTCGCTCAAGAGACCCAGTACTTC; CDR3 protein: CASSPLAQETQYF
V gene: TRBV5-1; J gene: TRBJ1-2; clone size: NA; D gene: NA; CDR3 DNA: TGCGCCAGCAGCTTGGAGGCAGGGAGGTTGGAAAACACCTTC; CDR3 protein: CASSLEAGRLENTF
V gene: TRBV6-1; J gene: TRBJ2-7; clone size: few; D gene: TRBD2; CDR3 DNA: TGTGCCAGCAGCCGCGGGACTAGCGGCGTCTACGAGCAGTACTTC; CDR3 protein: CASSRGTSGVYEQYF
V gene: TRBV10-2; J gene: TRBJ2-5; clone size: NA; D gene: NA; CDR3 DNA: TGCGCCAGCACCAGAGCGGACCTCCAAGAGACCCAGTACTTC; CDR3 protein: CASTRADLQETQYF
V gene: TRBV2; J gene: TRBJ2-1; clone size: many; D gene: NA; CDR3 DNA: TGTGCCAGCAACCTGAACAATGAGCAGTTCTTC; CDR3 protein: CASNLNNEQFF
V gene: TRBV20-1; J gene: TRBJ2-2; clone size: NA; D gene: NA; CDR3 DNA: TGCAGCCTAGGAGCGGCCAACACCGGGGAGCTGTTTTTT; CDR3 protein: CSLGAANTGELFF
V gene: TRBV7-2; J gene: TRBJ2-1; clone size: few; D gene: NA; CDR3 DNA: TGTGCCAGCAGCCGGACAGAATACTACAATGAGCAGTTCTTC; CDR3 protein: CASSRTEYYNEQFF
V gene: TRBV7-9; J gene: TRBJ2-1; clone size: few; D gene: TRBD2; CDR3 DNA: TGTGCCAGCAGCTTAATTAGTAGCGGGATTGATGAGCAGTTCTTC; CDR3 protein: CASSLISSGIDEQFF
V gene: TRBV2; J gene: TRBJ1-1; clone size: many; D gene: NA; CDR3 DNA: TGTGCCAGCAAAGGGAGCTTGAACACTGAAGCTTTCTTT; CDR3 protein: CASKGSLNTEAFF
V gene: TRBV6-1; J gene: TRBJ2-7; clone size: NA; D gene: TRBD1; CDR3 DNA: TGTGCCAGCAGTGAAGCCCGGGACAGGCAGTACTTC; CDR3 protein: CASSEARDRQYF
V gene: TRBV19; J gene: TRBJ1-1; clone size: NA; D gene: NA; CDR3 DNA: TGTGCCAGTAGTATCGGACCTACGAACACTGAAGCTTTCTTT; CDR3 protein: CASSIGPTNTEAFF
V gene: TRBV30; J gene: TRBJ1-2; clone size: NA; D gene: TRBD1; CDR3 DNA: TGTGCCTGGACCAGGGGGCGAGGCTATGGCTACACCTTC; CDR3 protein: CAWTRGRGYGYTF
V gene: TRBV10-3; J gene: TRBJ2-1; clone size: few; D gene: TRBD2; CDR3 DNA: TGTGCCATCAGTGAGTCCGGGCTAGCGGGATGGGACAATGAGCAGTTCTTC; CDR3 protein: CAISESGLAGWDNEQFF
V gene: TRBV7-9; J gene: TRBJ2-7; clone size: few; D gene: NA; CDR3 DNA: TGTGCCACCCACGGAACCGTCCCGGTGGGGCCGTTGAGCTCCTACGAGCAGTACTTC; CDR3 protein: CATHGTVPVGPLSSYEQYF
V gene: TRBV10-3; J gene: TRBJ2-7; clone size: few; D gene: NA; CDR3 DNA: TGTGCCATCAGCCGACGACTTCCCCCGCTGACCTACGAGCAGTACTTC; CDR3 protein: CAISRRLPPLTYEQYF
V gene: TRBV12-3/TRBV12-4; J gene: TRBJ1-5; clone size: many; D gene: NA; CDR3 DNA: TGTGCCAGCAGAGGACAGCCAAATCAGCCCCAGCATTTT; CDR3 protein: CASRGQPNQPQHF
V gene: TRBV19; J gene: TRBJ2-2; clone size: NA; D gene: TRBD1; CDR3 DNA: TGTGCCAGTAGTACCGCAGGGGGCTTGAACACCGGGGAGCTGTTTTTT; CDR3 protein: CASSTAGGLNTGELFF
V gene: TRBV9; J gene: TRBJ2-2; clone size: once; D gene: NA; CDR3 DNA: TGTGCCAGCAGCCCACTAGCTACAGGCACCGGGGAGCTGTTTTTT; CDR3 protein: CASSPLATGTGELFF
V gene: TRBV7-8; J gene: TRBJ2-7; clone size: few; D gene: NA; CDR3 DNA: TGTGCCAGCAGCTTAGATGGCCCCCATGAGCAGTACTTC; CDR3 protein: CASSLDGPHEQYF
V gene: TRBV19; J gene: TRBJ1-1; clone size: NA; D gene: TRBD1; CDR3 DNA: TGTGCCAGTAACCTCGCCGGGACAGGGATGATCAGGACTGAAGCTTCCTTT; CDR3 protein: CASNLAGTGMIRTEASF
V gene: TRBV10-3; J gene: TRBJ2-3; clone size: NA; D gene: TRBD2; CDR3 DNA: TGTGCCATCAGCTGGACTAGCGGCACAGATACGCAGTATTTT; CDR3 protein: CAISWTSGTDTQYF
V gene: TRBV20-1; J gene: TRBJ2-3; clone size: NA; D gene: TRBD2; CDR3 DNA: TGCAGTGCTAGGTCCCACGGGACTAGCGGGCCGAATACGCAGTATTTT; CDR3 protein: CSARSHGTSGPNTQYF
V gene: TRBV7-9; J gene: TRBJ2-1; clone size: NA; D gene: NA; CDR3 DNA: TGTGCCAGCAGCTTGAGTTTTGGACCGACGGATGAGCAGTTCTTC; CDR3 protein: CASSLSFGPTDEQFF
V gene: TRBV15; J gene: TRBJ1-1; clone size: NA; D gene: NA; CDR3 DNA: TGTGCCACCAGCGGTCTTTTAGTGGGGACTGAAGCTTTCTTT; CDR3 protein: CATSGLLVGTEAFF
V gene: TRBV7-2; J gene: TRBJ1-5; clone size: NA; D gene: NA; CDR3 DNA: TGTGCCAGCAGCTTAGGGACATGGGGCAATCAGCCCCAGCATTTT; CDR3 protein: CASSLGTWGNQPQHF